This TCR beta chain was profiled in a study of T cell repertoires in cytomegalovirus infection. Study summary: Well-studied HLA-B-restricted epitopes and recently identified HLA-C-restricted epitopes of CMV were both used in the study. Carrying CMV and the relevant HLA type showed in public TCR beta signatures.

The study, taken as a whole, reports: Accumulated public TCR beta family frequency recognized individuals carrying CMV together with the relevant HLA. The response measured ex vivo was dominated by TCR beta clonotypes (HLA-C-restricted and CMV-specific).

Germline values: CDR1 MNHNS, CDR2 SASEGT. The CDR3 loop spans 15 amino acids. Trimming left V 7 bases short and J 5 bases short, with 19 bases between. TCRdb processed the reads anew with MiXCR; each CDR3 protein has one entry. The sample records some 900,000 distinct CDR3 sequences, about 30% being singletons. Worth noting for this clonotype: As yet, its antigen is unknown.

The receptor comes from a human donor in good health (CMV status not recorded). Some clones in this sample may be carry-over from other donors' samples. The material sequenced was cultured CD8+ T cells from PBMCs, taken from culture after CMV antigen stimulation. V usage is TRBV6-1 and J usage is TRBJ2-3; D gene ambiguous. CDR3 sequence reads: CASTQPWSLEDTQYF. DNA for the CDR3: TGTGCCAGCACCCAGCCCTGGAGCTTGGAAGATACGCAGTATTTT.